The clone carrying this T cell receptor beta chain was picked up a small number of times. TCRdb itself ran the 5' RACE reads through MiXCR, one entry per CDR3 protein. The sample shows about 350,000 distinct CDR3 sequences, about 4% of them seen only once. The CDR3 length is 16 residues. Between the trimmed V and J ends, which lost 3 bases and 0 bases, there was a span of 14 bases. Germline lookup yields CDR1 MGHDK and CDR2 SYGVNS. These data originate in a study of T cells after yellow fever vaccination. The V and J genes are TRBV25-1 and TRBJ1-1, with TRBD1 as a possible D gene (5 bases). The sequencing used PBMCs, collected 5 days after the yellow fever booster vaccination. This clonotype originated in a man between 18 and 35 years old who received the YFV17D yellow fever vaccine. The chain's CDR3 is CASSDRRRGMNTEAFF. In nucleotides, the CDR3 is TGTGCCAGCAGTGATCGGAGGAGGGGCATGAACACTGAAGCTTTCTTT. The full variable domain, in which reference TRBV25-1 and TRBJ1-1 provide the parts outside the CDR3, is EADIYQTPRYLVIGTGKKITLECSQTMGHDKMYWYQQDPGMELHLIHYSYGVNSTEKGDLSSESTVSRIRTEHFPLTLESARPSHTSQYLCASSDRRRGMNTEAFFGQGTRLTVV.